This T cell receptor beta chain is drawn from a study of beta chain features in type 1 diabetes. The V and J ends lost 5 bases and 8 bases, in that order; junction bases with no gene match: 10. Per germline, CDR1 SEHNR and CDR2 FQNEAQ (reference sequence). The CDR3 totals 15 residues. Overall study results and limits: Among patients, naive, central memory and Treg TCRB repertoires appeared more similar than among healthy donors. A moderate, significant TCRB CDR3 shortening appeared in type 1 diabetes across four CD4+ subsets. Insertion counts at VDJ junctions were lower in type 1 diabetes patients, who also showed more deletions there. Sequencing used cDNA, and cells with high TCR expression could therefore be over-represented.

With regard to this clone: Antigen specificity is unknown.

Expressed TCRB transcripts were sequenced because the isolated RNA had all been reverse transcribed beforehand. Method: immunoSEQ multiplex PCR; TCRdb's copy keeps in-frame clones and lacks some. The sample yields over 120,000 clones, more than 10% seen once. This sequence joins TRBV7-9 and TRBJ2-2, with 8 bases matching TRBD2. This sequence was found in a man between 18 and 35 years old with type 1 diabetes. Specimen: central memory CD4+ T cells from blood. The CDR3 is CASSPAGTRSGELFF. The CDR3, as DNA: TGTGCCAGCAGCCCCGCCGGGACTAGAAGTGGGGAGCTGTTTTTT. Looking up the rest from reference TRBV7-9 and TRBJ2-2 gives the full variable domain: DTGVSQNPRHKITKRGQNVTFRCDPISEHNRLYWYRQTLGQGPEFLTYFQNEAQLEKSRLLSDRFSAERPKGSFSTLEIQRTEQGDSAMYLCASSPAGTRSGELFFGEGSRLTVL.